These T cell receptor beta chains were read from a single sample in a study of cytomegalovirus exposure and HLA in healthy donors. The method was immunoSEQ multiplex PCR; TCRdb's version includes in-frame clones alone and lacks a portion of them. The sample consists of roughly 63,000 clones, roughly 74% of them appearing once. The sample consisted of PBMCs. Source of these receptors: a woman in her thirties or forties in good health and CMV-seropositive. The CDR3 runs from the conserved cysteine through the conserved F or W. The order of the fields is J gene, clone size, V gene, D gene, CDR3 protein, CDR3 DNA. The D gene is left open where the match is weak. Size values are once, few and many counts, or a class for expanded clones, and some rows have none.

>TRBJ2-4|NA|TRBV7-9|NA
CASSSSGENIQYF
TGTGCCAGCAGCTCTTCGGGAGAAAACATTCAGTACTTC
>TRBJ1-5|NA|TRBV5-6|NA
CASSLRSGYSNQPQHF
TGTGCCAGCAGCTTGCGATCGGGGTACAGCAATCAGCCCCAGCATTTT
>TRBJ1-1|NA|TRBV6-6|NA
CASSPGGSLNTEAFF
TGTGCCAGCAGTCCTGGAGGCAGTTTGAACACTGAAGCTTTCTTT
>TRBJ2-3|NA|TRBV7-8|TRBD2
CASSISGASTDTQYF
TGTGCCAGCAGCATCAGCGGGGCTAGCACAGATACGCAGTATTTT
>TRBJ1-2|few|TRBV10-3|TRBD1
CAISDTAGGRNYGYTF
TGTGCCATCAGTGATACGGCAGGGGGCCGGAACTATGGCTACACCTTC
>TRBJ1-1|NA|TRBV30|TRBD1
CAWRPGTGGYTEAFF
TGTGCCTGGAGGCCCGGGACAGGGGGCTACACTGAAGCTTTCTTT
>TRBJ1-5|NA|TRBV2|NA
CASGLQGYQPQHF
TGTGCCAGCGGCTTACAGGGTTACCAGCCCCAGCATTTT
>TRBJ1-6|few|TRBV18|NA
CASSLGAKNSPLHF
TGTGCCAGCTCCTTGGGGGCGAAAAATTCACCCCTCCACTTT
>TRBJ1-3|few|TRBV7-9|NA
CASSLASGGNTIYF
TGTGCCAGCAGCTTAGCGTCGGGGGGAAACACCATATATTTT
>TRBJ2-7|NA|TRBV5-1|NA
CASSLAVGVYEQYF
TGCGCCAGCAGCTTGGCCGTGGGAGTCTACGAGCAGTACTTC
>TRBJ2-2|NA|TRBV5-6|NA
CASSPSTGFTGELFF
TGTGCCAGCAGCCCATCCACAGGGTTCACCGGGGAGCTGTTTTTT
>TRBJ2-1|NA|TRBV6-5|NA
CASSRFGGNEQFF
TGTGCCAGCAGCCGTTTCGGAGGGAATGAGCAGTTCTTC
>TRBJ1-2|NA|TRBV10-3|NA
CAIRQPVSDGYTF
TGTGCCATTCGACAGCCAGTGTCGGATGGCTACACCTTC
>TRBJ1-1|NA|TRBV2|NA
CASAGNTEAFF
TGTGCCTCCGCAGGGAACACTGAAGCTTTCTTT
>TRBJ1-2|NA|TRBV5-6|TRBD1
CASSLTGVNYGYTF
TGTGCCAGCAGCTTGACAGGGGTTAACTATGGCTACACCTTC
>TRBJ2-1|NA|TRBV25-1|TRBD2
CASSEIGTRFRYEQFF
TGTGCCAGCAGTGAAATCGGGACTAGATTTCGGTATGAGCAGTTCTTC
>TRBJ1-2|once|TRBV10-2|NA
CASSGDWQSEGYTF
TGCGCCAGCTCGGGGGATTGGCAAAGCGAGGGCTACACCTTC
>TRBJ2-3|NA|TRBV11-2|TRBD2
CASSLGLAGKTDTQYF
TGTGCCAGCAGCTTAGGACTAGCGGGAAAAACAGATACGCAGTATTTT
>TRBJ1-2|NA|TRBV30|TRBD1
CAWVRDRGSYGYTF
TGTGCCTGGGTCCGGGACAGGGGCTCTTATGGCTACACCTTC
>TRBJ2-1|NA|TRBV19|TRBD1
CASSPGQGRSQVSYNEQFF
TGTGCCAGTAGTCCTGGACAGGGAAGGAGTCAAGTATCCTACAATGAGCAGTTCTTC
>TRBJ2-3|NA|TRBV12-2|NA
CASRLVRWAGATDTQYF
TGTGCAAGTCGCTTAGTTCGGTGGGCAGGGGCCACAGATACGCAGTATTTT
>TRBJ1-2|NA|TRBV10-3|TRBD1
CAISERGQGSYGYTF
TGTGCCATCAGTGAAAGAGGACAGGGATCGTATGGCTACACCTTC
>TRBJ1-1|NA|TRBV10-2|NA
CASTANQGYTEAFF
TGCGCCAGCACCGCGAATCAGGGGTACACTGAAGCTTTCTTT
>TRBJ2-3|NA|TRBV6-4|TRBD2
CASSDGTSGADTQYF
TGTGCCAGCAGTGACGGGACTAGCGGGGCAGATACGCAGTATTTT
>TRBJ1-2|once|TRBV2|NA
CASSEPGVGYTF
TGTGCCAGCAGTGAACCGGGGGTGGGCTACACCTTC
>TRBJ1-1|few|TRBV2|NA
CASSVSMNTEAFF
TGTGCCAGTAGCGTCAGCATGAACACTGAAGCTTTCTTT
>TRBJ2-1|NA|TRBV4-1|NA
CASRNGLTEQFF
TGCGCCAGCAGAAACGGTCTCACTGAGCAGTTCTTC
>TRBJ2-4|NA|TRBV5-1|TRBD1
CASSSSQGLGIQYF
TGCGCCAGCAGCTCTTCACAGGGGTTGGGCATTCAGTACTTC
>TRBJ2-7|once|TRBV4-2|NA
CASSLRTEFGEQYF
TGTGCCAGCAGCCTAAGGACAGAATTTGGCGAGCAGTACTTC
>TRBJ2-7|NA|TRBV9|TRBD2
CASSVGLAGGSSYEQYF
TGTGCCAGCAGCGTTGGCCTAGCGGGGGGCAGCTCCTACGAGCAGTACTTC
>TRBJ1-1|NA|TRBV6-1|NA
CAIRDRTELSEAFF
TGTGCCATCAGGGACCGGACAGAACTATCTGAAGCTTTCTTT
>TRBJ1-2|once|TRBV6-6|NA
CASSYPHRTVNYGYTF
TGTGCCAGCAGTTACCCCCACCGGACAGTTAACTATGGCTACACCTTC
>TRBJ1-1|NA|TRBV7-9|NA
CASWEDSNTEAFF
TGTGCCAGCTGGGAAGACAGTAACACTGAAGCTTTCTTT
>TRBJ2-3|NA|TRBV5-1|TRBD1
CASSFKDRSDTQYF
TGCGCCAGCAGCTTTAAGGACAGGTCAGATACGCAGTATTTT
>TRBJ1-1|NA|TRBV4-3|NA
CASSQEQGGTEAFF
TGCGCCAGCAGCCAAGAACAGGGTGGCACTGAAGCTTTCTTT
>TRBJ1-3|NA|TRBV5-1|NA
CASRPVGSSGNTIYF
TGCGCCAGCCGCCCTGTAGGGAGCTCTGGAAACACCATATATTTT
>TRBJ1-2|NA|TRBV18|NA
CASSPRGADGYTF
TGTGCCAGCTCACCACGCGGTGCAGACGGCTACACCTTC
>TRBJ1-4|NA|TRBV11-2|NA
CASKSRGGERYEKLFF
TGTGCCAGCAAGTCCAGGGGCGGAGAACGCTATGAAAAACTGTTTTTT
>TRBJ1-2|NA|TRBV29-1|NA
CSVGPGNGGYTF
TGCAGCGTTGGTCCGGGTAACGGTGGCTACACCTTC
>TRBJ1-3|NA|TRBV6-1|NA
CASSERTTRLSGNTIYF
TGTGCCAGCAGTGAACGGACTACTAGACTCTCTGGAAACACCATATATTTT
>TRBJ2-1|few|TRBV5-1|TRBD1
CASSYGQGVEQFF
TGCGCCAGCAGTTACGGACAGGGGGTTGAGCAGTTCTTC
>TRBJ1-2|NA|TRBV7-2|TRBD1
CASSLITGGGYTF
TGTGCCAGCAGCTTAATTACAGGGGGTGGCTACACCTTC
>TRBJ1-2|once|TRBV4-3|NA
CASSQESGFYGYTF
TGCGCCAGCAGCCAAGAATCAGGGTTCTATGGCTACACCTTC
>TRBJ1-2|NA|TRBV6-5|NA
CASSSQGGANYGYTF
TGTGCCAGCAGTTCCCAGGGAGGGGCGAACTATGGCTACACCTTC
>TRBJ2-7|NA|TRBV5-1|NA
CASSWWTATATYEQYF
TGCGCCAGCAGCTGGTGGACAGCCACCGCGACCTACGAGCAGTACTTC
>TRBJ1-4|NA|TRBV2|TRBD1
CASRPGQPNEKLFF
TGTGCCAGCAGACCGGGACAGCCCAATGAAAAACTGTTTTTT
>TRBJ1-2|NA|TRBV7-2|NA
CASSPRQPTGYTF
TGTGCCAGCAGCCCAAGACAGCCTACCGGCTACACCTTC
>TRBJ2-2|NA|TRBV4-1|NA
CASSQDDRGADTGELFF
TGCGCCAGCAGCCAAGATGATCGGGGGGCCGACACCGGGGAGCTGTTTTTT